This T cell receptor (beta chain) was sequenced during a study of blood T cell repertoires in COVID-19. On the study more broadly: Acute and convalescent COVID-19 samples came from the United States, Italy and Spain.

Sequencing used immunoSEQ multiplex PCR; TCRdb keeps in-frame clones, though not all of them. This sample has 490,000 or so clones, with 80% to 90% found just once. Recruits, aged roughly 18 to 90 years, lived in 25 or so US areas. Categorization into cohorts depended on clinical history that participants reported. Donors in Cohort 3 counted as recovered after two negative PCRs, clearance, or symptom resolution. Germline values: CDR1 SGHAT, CDR2 FQNNGV. V lost 5 bases to trimming and J lost 8 bases; unmatched junction nucleotides: 5. The CDR3 length is 14 residues. This clonotype was obtained from a woman in her sixties or seventies who had recovered from COVID-19. The sequenced material came from PBMCs or T cells enriched from blood (not recorded which). The chain has TRBV11-2 and TRBJ1-6; the match to TRBD1 covers 8 bases. CDR3 loop: CASSPRQGHSPLHF. For the CDR3, the DNA is TGTGCCAGCAGCCCCCGACAGGGGCATTCACCCCTCCACTTT.